This is a list of T cell receptor beta chains from one sample in a study of blood T cell repertoires in COVID-19. Assay used: immunoSEQ multiplex PCR; TCRdb lists only in-frame clones, some missing. The sample contains tens of thousands of clones, around 78% of which appear only once. Material: peripheral blood. Every receptor here comes from a human donor in a cohort sampled during active COVID-19. The CDR3 runs from the conserved cysteine through the conserved F or W. A D gene is named only where the DNA matches it firmly. A row's size may be missing; if present it is once, few, many or a size class.

d_call j_call clone_size v_call cdr3_aa cdr3_nt
- TRBJ2-7 once TRBV7-2 CASSLSGGKLTYEQYF TGTGCCAGCAGCTTATCGGGCGGGAAGCTAACCTACGAGCAGTACTTC
- TRBJ2-3 - TRBV4-3 CASSHSRVSTDTQYF TGCGCCAGCAGCCACTCGAGGGTTAGCACAGATACGCAGTATTTT
- TRBJ2-5 few TRBV5-1 CASSLWQQETQYF TGCGCCAGCAGCTTATGGCAGCAAGAGACCCAGTACTTC
TRBD1 TRBJ2-2 - TRBV27 CASSLTGGTGELFF TGTGCCAGCAGTTTGACAGGGGGCACCGGGGAGCTGTTTTTT
- TRBJ1-5 few TRBV11-2 CASSLSGNQPQHF TGTGCCAGCAGCCTCTCAGGGAATCAGCCCCAGCATTTT
- TRBJ1-4 - TRBV9 CASSAGAGEKLFF TGTGCCAGCAGCGCCGGGGCGGGGGAAAAACTGTTTTTT
- TRBJ1-2 - TRBV5-1 CASSGRGYGYTF TGCGCCAGCAGCGGCAGGGGTTATGGCTACACCTTC
TRBD1 TRBJ2-1 - TRBV7-9 CASSWDRGNNNEQFF TGTGCCAGCAGCTGGGACAGGGGGAACAACAATGAGCAGTTCTTC
- TRBJ1-1 - TRBV9 CASSVVGGATEAFF TGTGCCAGCAGCGTAGTCGGGGGGGCTACAGAAGCTTTCTTT
- TRBJ1-6 - TRBV5-1 CASSLGWDNYNSPLHF TGCGCCAGCAGCTTGGGGTGGGACAACTATAATTCACCCCTCCACTTT
- TRBJ2-4 - TRBV4-2 CASSRLTPAGWENIQYF TGTGCCAGCAGCCGCCTTACCCCCGCAGGGTGGGAAAACATTCAGTACTTC
TRBD1 TRBJ2-5 - TRBV11-2 CASSFTGGILQETQYF TGTGCCAGCAGCTTCACAGGGGGGATTCTCCAAGAGACCCAGTACTTC
TRBD1 TRBJ2-7 - TRBV9 CASSGGQGDTYEQYF TGTGCCAGCAGCGGCGGACAGGGGGACACCTACGAGCAGTACTTC
- TRBJ1-2 - TRBV20-1 CSASETGGYTF TGCAGTGCTAGTGAGACGGGGGGCTACACCTTC
TRBD2 TRBJ2-1 - TRBV11-3 CASSFIAGANNEQFF TGTGCCAGCAGCTTTATAGCGGGAGCCAACAATGAGCAGTTCTTC
- TRBJ1-5 - TRBV7-9 CASSLEGVSNQPQHF TGTGCCAGCAGCTTAGAGGGAGTGAGCAATCAGCCCCAGCATTTT
- TRBJ2-3 - TRBV4-3 CASSGGGDTQYF TGCGCCAGCAGCGGGGGAGGAGATACGCAGTATTTT
- TRBJ1-2 - TRBV28 CASSLANYGYTF TGTGCCAGCAGTCTAGCTAACTATGGCTACACCTTC
- TRBJ2-1 - TRBV19 CASSPEGVTYNEQFF TGTGCCAGTAGTCCTGAAGGGGTAACCTACAATGAGCAGTTCTTC
TRBD1 TRBJ1-2 - TRBV6-6 CASSYDRGRGYTF TGTGCCAGCAGTTACGACAGGGGGCGAGGCTACACCTTC
TRBD1 TRBJ1-5 - TRBV7-2 CASTHTGQGNQPQHF TGTGCCAGCACCCACACCGGACAGGGGAATCAGCCCCAGCATTTT
TRBD1 TRBJ2-7 - TRBV7-8 CASSLIPSPRDRHSYEQYF TGTGCCAGCAGCCTAATCCCCTCACCCCGGGACAGGCACTCCTACGAGCAGTACTTC
TRBD1 TRBJ1-2 once TRBV5-1 CASSFTGGAVGYTF TGCGCCAGCAGCTTCACAGGGGGCGCGGTTGGCTACACCTTC
TRBD2 TRBJ2-7 - TRBV30 CAWSEGLAGRYEQYF TGTGCCTGGAGTGAGGGACTAGCGGGGCGATACGAGCAGTACTTC
- TRBJ1-2 - TRBV30 CAWSDRTAITF TGTGCCTGGAGCGATCGGACAGCAATCACCTTC
- TRBJ2-1 - TRBV5-6 CASSLRRDTRLNEQFF TGTGCCAGCAGCTTAAGAAGGGACACCCGTTTGAATGAGCAGTTCTTC
- TRBJ1-5 - TRBV6-5 CASSLQGPGQPQHF TGTGCCAGCAGCCTCCAGGGGCCCGGGCAGCCCCAGCATTTT
- TRBJ1-1 - TRBV6-6 CASKGHLNTEAFF TGTGCCAGCAAGGGGCACCTGAACACTGAAGCTTTCTTT
TRBD1 TRBJ1-1 - TRBV7-9 CASSEDRAWEAFF TGTGCCAGCAGCGAAGACAGGGCATGGGAAGCTTTCTTT
TRBD1 TRBJ2-3 - TRBV11-3 CASSYQGAGTDTQYF TGTGCCAGCAGCTATCAGGGGGCGGGCACAGATACGCAGTATTTT
TRBD2 TRBJ2-7 - TRBV9 CASSKTSASEQYF TGTGCCAGCAGCAAGACTAGCGCCTCCGAGCAGTACTTC
TRBD1 TRBJ2-2 few TRBV5-4 CASSETGMNTGELFF TGTGCCAGCTCCGAGACAGGGATGAACACCGGGGAGCTGTTTTTT
- TRBJ2-1 - TRBV5-1 CASSVMTGESEQFF TGCGCCAGCAGCGTCATGACAGGCGAGAGTGAGCAGTTCTTC
TRBD1 TRBJ2-3 - TRBV5-1 CASRLYRGEADTQYF TGCGCCAGCCGACTGTACAGGGGGGAGGCAGATACGCAGTATTTT
- TRBJ1-5 few TRBV4-1 CASSQDRSNQPQHF TGCGCCAGCAGCCAAGACCGTAGCAATCAGCCCCAGCATTTT
- TRBJ2-3 - TRBV2 CASSQGTLPDTQYF TGTGCCAGCTCCCAAGGGACACTTCCAGATACGCAGTATTTT
- TRBJ1-5 - TRBV3-1/TRBV3-2 CASSHLGRASRPQHF TGTGCCAGCAGCCATTTAGGCAGGGCAAGTCGGCCCCAGCATTTT
- TRBJ2-1 - TRBV6-5 CASSYSTYSYNEQFF TGTGCCAGCAGTTACTCCACTTACTCCTACAATGAGCAGTTCTTC
TRBD2 TRBJ2-3 - TRBV19 CASSSYPTSGSYTDTQYF TGTGCCAGTAGTTCCTACCCGACTAGCGGGAGTTATACAGATACGCAGTATTTT
TRBD1 TRBJ1-2 - TRBV5-1 CASSETGDGPYGYTF TGCGCCAGCAGCGAAACAGGGGATGGCCCCTATGGCTACACCTTC